This T cell receptor (beta chain) was observed in a study of cytomegalovirus exposure and HLA in healthy donors. About the research overall: Ancestry clustering placed 81% of around 400 genotyped donors in the Caucasian-associated cluster.

13 Jbeta primers and 60 Vbeta primers were used for the PCR. Measured with immunoSEQ multiplex PCR; TCRdb has only the in-frame clones, and not every one. This sample has approximately 170,000 clones, with around 84% found just once. The study's findings and limits: With high specificity and sensitivity, the classifier reportedly diagnosed cytomegalovirus status. In a later analysis, across HLA loci, associated TCR counts were highest for DRB1, lowest for HLA-C.

Note on this clone: Its antigen remains unknown.

The ends were cut back, 2 bases at V and 8 bases at J, with 21 bases in the middle. Per the germline V gene, CDR1 is MDHEN and CDR2 is SYDVKM. The CDR3 runs to 16 residues. The clonotype was recovered from a boy between 2 and 10 years old in good health and CMV-seronegative. The sample taken for sequencing was PBMCs. The chain employs TRBV28 and TRBJ1-2; D is unresolved. Written as DNA, the CDR3 is TGTGCCAGCAGTTTACTCCTAAAGGCAGGCGCGGGAGGCTACACCTTC. It yields the protein CASSLLLKAGAGGYTF.